This is a list of T cell receptor beta chains from one sample in a study of T cell responses to AZD1222 COVID-19 vaccine. Profiling relied on immunoSEQ multiplex PCR, and the TCRdb table lists in-frame clones only, not all of them. This table has about 150,000 clones, 85% to 95% appearing once. Sequencing used peripheral blood, obtained on day 0 of AZD1222 vaccination. The receptors derive from an adult in good health. The CDR3 runs from the conserved cysteine through the conserved F or W. Fields, in order: CDR3 protein, CDR3 DNA, clone size, D gene, V gene, J gene. D genes are given only for firm matches. Clone size is shown for a subset of rows, as once, few, many or a class of expanded clone.

CASRGTGELPRHTIYF,TGTGCCAGCAGGGGGACAGGGGAGCTCCCTCGACACACCATATATTTT,.,TRBD1,TRBV27,TRBJ1-3
CASSLGLASISRTEAFF,TGTGCCAGCAGCTTAGGTCTCGCGTCCATCTCGCGCACTGAAGCTTTCTTT,.,.,TRBV11-2,TRBJ1-1
CASSSGLAGGDEQYF,TGCGCCAGCAGCTCCGGACTAGCGGGGGGCGACGAGCAGTACTTC,.,TRBD2,TRBV5-1,TRBJ2-7
CASSLGTNTEAFF,TGTGCCAGCAGCTTGGGCACAAACACTGAAGCTTTCTTT,.,.,TRBV7-9,TRBJ1-1
CSVDQGGNYGYTF,TGCAGCGTTGACCAGGGGGGGAACTATGGCTACACCTTC,once,TRBD1,TRBV29-1,TRBJ1-2
CASSVGVETQYF,TGTGCCAGCAGCGTGGGGGTAGAGACCCAGTACTTC,.,.,TRBV9,TRBJ2-5
CATREGLNSPLHF,TGTGCCACACGGGAGGGTCTAAATTCACCCCTCCACTTT,.,.,TRBV28,TRBJ1-6
CASSSNPGPQNTEAFF,TGTGCCAGCAGCTCCAACCCGGGGCCCCAGAACACTGAAGCTTTCTTT,once,.,TRBV7-9,TRBJ1-1
CASSRMRGTSGKLQETQYF,TGCGCCAGCAGCCGAATGAGGGGGACTAGCGGAAAACTTCAAGAGACCCAGTACTTC,.,TRBD2,TRBV4-1,TRBJ2-5
CASRPQGAWNTEAFF,TGTGCCAGTAGACCCCAGGGGGCGTGGAACACTGAAGCTTTCTTT,.,TRBD1,TRBV19,TRBJ1-1
CSASYRSSGNTIYF,TGCAGTGCTAGTTACAGGAGCTCTGGAAACACCATATATTTT,.,.,TRBV20-1,TRBJ1-3
CASSLVGTYTF,TGCGCCAGCAGCCTCGTGGGGACCTACACCTTC,.,.,TRBV4-1,TRBJ1-2
CSAVKDTQYF,TGCAGTGCAGTTAAGGATACGCAGTATTTT,.,.,TRBV20-1,TRBJ2-3
CASTNRDEAFF,TGTGCCAGTACTAACAGGGATGAAGCTTTCTTT,.,.,TRBV2,TRBJ1-1
CASSSPVPLNTEAFF,TGTGCCAGCAGCTCTCCCGTCCCCTTGAACACTGAAGCTTTCTTT,once,.,TRBV28,TRBJ1-1
CASTLRQGRKNSPLHF,TGTGCCAGCACCCTGAGGCAGGGCAGAAAGAATTCACCCCTCCACTTT,.,.,TRBV3-1/TRBV3-2,TRBJ1-6
CASSELPGGFGQPQHF,TGTGCCAGCAGTGAACTGCCAGGGGGTTTTGGTCAGCCCCAGCATTTT,.,TRBD1,TRBV6-1,TRBJ1-5
CASSSREVATNEKLFF,TGCGCCAGCAGCTCCAGGGAGGTTGCAACTAATGAAAAACTGTTTTTT,.,.,TRBV5-1,TRBJ1-4
CAWRGGGFQPQHF,TGTGCCTGGAGGGGTGGGGGCTTTCAGCCCCAGCATTTT,.,.,TRBV30,TRBJ1-5
CASKLGAYGNTIYF,TGTGCCAGCAAGCTGGGGGCTTATGGAAACACCATATATTTT,.,.,TRBV2,TRBJ1-3
CATSRLHRGLSYNEQFF,TGTGCCACCAGCCGACTACACAGGGGATTATCCTACAATGAGCAGTTCTTC,once,TRBD1,TRBV15,TRBJ2-1
CASTLRSGTGVLEQYF,TGCGCCAGCACCCTAAGGTCGGGGACAGGGGTCCTCGAGCAGTACTTC,.,TRBD1,TRBV4-1,TRBJ2-7
CASSFAGDEQYF,TGTGCCAGCAGTTTCGCGGGTGACGAGCAGTACTTC,.,.,TRBV28,TRBJ2-7
CAIPTAGQGSYGYTF,TGTGCCATCCCCACCGCGGGACAGGGGTCCTATGGCTACACCTTC,.,.,TRBV21-1,TRBJ1-2
CASSPGGSRAYEQYF,TGTGCCAGCAGCCCGGGGGGGTCAAGGGCCTACGAGCAGTACTTC,.,TRBD2,TRBV7-2,TRBJ2-7
CASSEGRVNRRQPQHF,TGTGCCAGCAGTGAAGGGAGGGTGAACAGGCGGCAGCCCCAGCATTTT,.,.,TRBV6-1,TRBJ1-5
CASSYEGTSTDTQYF,TGTGCCAGCAGTTACGAGGGGACTAGCACAGATACGCAGTATTTT,.,.,TRBV6-5,TRBJ2-3
CASSKDRGYHEQYF,TGTGCCAGCAGTAAGGACAGGGGTTACCACGAGCAGTACTTC,.,TRBD1,TRBV9,TRBJ2-7
CASSLTGNTEAFF,TGTGCCAGCAGCTTGACAGGAAACACTGAAGCTTTCTTT,.,.,TRBV5-4,TRBJ1-1
CASSQDGNEQFF,TGTGCCAGCAGCCAAGACGGCAATGAGCAGTTCTTC,once,.,TRBV3-1/TRBV3-2,TRBJ2-1
CASSYGSGNQPQHF,TGTGCCAGCAGTTACGGTAGTGGCAATCAGCCCCAGCATTTT,.,.,TRBV25-1,TRBJ1-5
CASSDPQGNSNQPQHF,TGTGCCAGTAGTGACCCCCAGGGGAACAGCAATCAGCCCCAGCATTTT,.,.,TRBV19,TRBJ1-5
CASSLAGGLAGTDTQYF,TGTGCCAGCAGCTTAGCGGGGGGACTAGCGGGCACAGATACGCAGTATTTT,.,TRBD2,TRBV7-8,TRBJ2-3
CASSQDNPLVSNQPQHF,TGTGCCAGCAGCCAAGATAACCCCTTGGTGAGCAATCAGCCCCAGCATTTT,.,.,TRBV3-1/TRBV3-2,TRBJ1-5
CASSYSETLTDTQYF,TGTGCCAGCAGTTACTCGGAAACACTTACAGATACGCAGTATTTT,.,.,TRBV6-5,TRBJ2-3
CAVPLALHF,TGTGCCGTACCTCTGGCCCTCCACTTT,.,.,TRBV9,TRBJ1-6
CASSPRPGTGLNEQFF,TGCGCCAGCAGTCCTCGTCCCGGGACAGGACTCAATGAGCAGTTCTTC,.,TRBD1,TRBV5-1,TRBJ2-1